The next 19 T cell receptor beta chains were all read from a single sample in a study of blood T cells in healthy people across ages. A second PCR of roughly 7 to 11 cycles used a sample-barcoded 5' primer and a J-beta primer mix. One entry per CDR3 protein results from TCRdb running MiXCR on the 5' RACE reads. This sample yields about 640,000 distinct CDR3 sequences, of which approximately 59% are seen a single time; roughly 34% belongs to the top ten. What was sequenced was blood. The receptors were sampled from a man in his sixties in good health.

Comments on this clonotype: The junction departs from germline at one end; a sequencing error may be responsible. This chain joins TRBV11-2 and TRBJ2-5, with 8 bases fitting TRBD2. The CDR3 sequence is 15 residues long. CDR1 and CDR2 from the germline V gene are SGHAT and FQNNGV. The CDR3 sequence: CASSSIGRGEEPQYF. The DNA of the CDR3 is TGTGCCAGCAGCTCCATCGGGAGGGGAGAAGAGCCCCAGTACTTC. The entire variable domain, with the rest obtained from reference TRBV11-2 and TRBJ2-5, is as follows: EAGVAQSPRYKIIEKRQSVAFWCNPISGHATLYWYQQILGQGPKLLIQFQNNGVVDDSQLPKDRFSAERLKGVDSTLKIQPAKLEDSAVYLCASSSIGRGEEPQYFGPGTRLLVL.

V and J are TRBV12-3 or TRBV12-4 and TRBJ2-5; no clear D gene. The V end was cut by 5 bases, the J end by 2 bases, with 9 bases between. This CDR3 has 13 amino acids. DNA for the CDR3: TGTGCCAGCAGTGATGGACCGCAAGAGACCCAGTACTTC. Protein sequence: CASSDGPQETQYF.

In its sample, this clonotype was seen once. This sequence joins TRBV14 and TRBJ2-1; possible D gene TRBD2, 7 bases. Matching the DNA end better, TRBJ2-7 makes the J call doubtful. The CDR3 totals 15 residues. CDR1 SGHDN and CDR2 FVKESK come from the germline V gene. The CDR3 protein is CASSPFLGGANEQYF. Written as DNA, the CDR3 is TGTGCCAGCAGCCCCTTCCTGGGGGGGGCCAATGAGCAGTACTTC.

The chain is built from TRBV7-6 and TRBJ1-2, with a possible D match to TRBD1 (5 bases). The V and J ends lost 3 bases and 3 bases respectively, with 8 bases between them. Germline lookup yields CDR1 SGHVS and CDR2 FNYEAQ. The CDR3 runs to 13 residues. DNA of the CDR3: TGTGCCAGCAGCTTCAAAGGGGACTATGGCTACACCTTC. Residues: CASSFKGDYGYTF.

This clonotype occurred a few times. This chain connects TRBV5-1 to TRBJ2-5, with D perhaps matching TRBD1 (6 bases). The CDR3 contains 14 residues. V lost 5 bases to trimming and J lost 5 bases, with 16 bases between them. Germline V CDR1 and CDR2: SGHRS, YFSETQ. In DNA, the CDR3 is TGCGCCAGCAGTATGGCGGACAGCAGGGAGACCCAGTACTTC. Protein sequence: CASSMADSRETQYF.

There are a few counts of this clonotype. The chain is built from TRBV18 and TRBJ1-2, with D perhaps matching TRBD1 (5 bases). The length of the CDR3 is 13 residues. Germline-derived CDR1 and CDR2 are KGHSH and LQKENI. Trimming pared 5 bases from V and 4 bases from J, leaving 11 bases between. CDR3 DNA: TGTGCCAGCTCAGTACAGGATACCTATGGCTACACCTTC. Protein: CASSVQDTYGYTF.

Only one count was recorded for this clonotype. The CDR3 sequence: CASSEVTTGIGHEQYF. Written as DNA, the CDR3 is TGTGCCAGCAGTGAAGTAACTACAGGGATTGGCCACGAGCAGTACTTC. The genes are TRBV6-1 and TRBJ2-7; a possible D gene is TRBD1 (6 bases). Per germline, CDR1 MNHNS and CDR2 SASEGT. V lost 1 base and J 5 bases, leaving 18 bases between the germline ends. The CDR3 has 16 amino acids.

The rearrangement links TRBV10-3 to TRBJ2-7; D is perhaps TRBD2 (5 bases). The CDR3 is 14 amino acids. Per germline, CDR1 ENHRY and CDR2 SYGVKD. V was shortened by 2 bases and J by 4 bases, with 12 bases between the two germline ends. The CDR3 is CAISEPTRGYEQYF. The CDR3 nucleotides are TGTGCCATCAGTGAGCCGACACGGGGATACGAGCAGTACTTC.

The chain has TRBV9 and TRBJ2-3; no definite D call. V shed 0 bases and J shed 4 bases, with 9 bases lying between them. This CDR3 spans 14 amino acids. CDR1 is SGDLS and CDR2 is YYNGEE in the germline V gene. DNA for the CDR3: TGTGCCAGCAGCGTAGCTTTCTCGGCAGATACGCAGTATTTT. Translating it yields CASSVAFSADTQYF.

The chain links TRBV5-1 to TRBJ2-1, with a possible D match to TRBD2 (7 bases). The germline V gene has CDR1 SGHRS and CDR2 YFSETQ. Trimming cost V 3 bases and J 7 bases, with 17 bases left between them. The CDR3 sequence is 15 residues long. CDR3 in amino acids: CASSSLRGGFNEQFF. For the CDR3, the DNA is TGCGCCAGCAGCTCCTTGAGGGGGGGCTTTAATGAGCAGTTCTTC.

This chain uses TRBV20-1 with TRBJ2-3; 8 nucleotides match TRBD2. The CDR3 contains 19 residues. J was trimmed by 0 bases and V by 6 bases; bases with no gene match: 20. Germline CDR1 is DFQATT and CDR2 is SNEGSKA (reference sequence). The CDR3 protein is CSAPSRRWGAGVSTDTQYF. The DNA for the CDR3 is TGCAGTGCGCCATCCCGCCGGTGGGGAGCGGGGGTTAGCACAGATACGCAGTATTTT.

The DNA for the CDR3 is TGTGCCAGCTCCATAGACAGAGCCAAAGTTTACGAGCAGTACTTC. Amino acid sequence: CASSIDRAKVYEQYF. The gene calls are TRBV18 and TRBJ2-7; D perhaps matches TRBD1 (5 bases). Germline CDR1 KGHSH, CDR2 LQKENI. The CDR3 covers 15 residues. The V end was cut by 6 bases, the J end by 4 bases, with 19 bases between.

This clonotype was seen a few times. The V gene is TRBV5-1, the J gene TRBJ2-7; 9 bases are a match to TRBD1. Germline-derived CDR1 and CDR2 are SGHRS and YFSETQ. With V trimmed by 4 bases and J by 5 bases, 13 bases remained unmatched. The CDR3 length is 16 residues. CDR3 sequence reads: CASSGQPGQGVHEQYF. The DNA for the CDR3 is TGCGCCAGCAGCGGACAACCGGGACAGGGTGTCCACGAGCAGTACTTC. Based on the CDR3 plus reference TRBV5-1 and TRBJ2-7, the full variable domain is KAGVTQTPRYLIKTRGQQVTLSCSPISGHRSVSWYQQTPGQGLQFLFEYFSETQRNKGNFPGRFSGRQFSNSRSEMNVSTLELGDSALYLCASSGQPGQGVHEQYFGPGTRLTVT.

This chain uses TRBV9 with TRBJ2-6; D is ambiguous. Deletions cut 1 base from V and 1 base from J, with 3 bases between. Germline lookup yields CDR1 SGDLS and CDR2 YYNGEE. The CDR3 has 14 amino acids. CDR3 DNA: TGTGCCAGCAGCGTATTGTCTGGGGCCAACGTCCTGACTTTC. Translation gives CASSVLSGANVLTF.

The V and J genes are TRBV20-1 and TRBJ2-7; tentative D call: TRBD2 (5 bases). V lost 0 bases and J lost 0, with 12 bases in between. Germline CDR1 DFQATT, CDR2 SNEGSKA (reference sequence). This CDR3 comprises 15 residues. CDR3 protein: CSARDLRGSSYEQYF. The DNA for the CDR3 is TGCAGTGCTAGAGATCTCCGGGGTAGCTCCTACGAGCAGTACTTC.

CDR3 sequence (DNA): TGTGCCAGCAGCTTAGGCTTGGCAAGATCTAGCACAGATACGCAGTATTTT. It yields the protein CASSLGLARSSTDTQYF. The chain has TRBV7-2 and TRBJ2-3; D call uncertain. The V end was cut by 1 base, the J end by 0 bases, with 14 bases between. This CDR3 is 17 amino acids long. The germline gives CDR1 SGHTA, CDR2 FQGNSA. Combining the CDR3 with reference TRBV7-2 and TRBJ2-3 gives the whole variable domain GAGVSQSPSNKVTEKGKDVELRCDPISGHTALYWYRQSLGQGLEFLIYFQGNSAPDKSGLPSDRFSAERTGGSVSTLTIQRTQQEDSAVYLCASSLGLARSSTDTQYFGPGTRLTVL.

The chain combines TRBV15 with TRBJ1-2; tentatively, D is TRBD1 (5 bases). CDR3 length: 15 residues. Trimming took 1 base from V and 6 from J, leaving 15 bases between them. Per the germline V gene, CDR1 is LNHNV and CDR2 is YYDKDF (reference sequence). Here the CDR3 reads CATSRVVGAVDGYTF. The DNA of the CDR3 is TGTGCCACCAGCAGAGTTGTCGGGGCGGTGGATGGCTACACCTTC.

The table lists this clonotype with many counts. The chain couples TRBV5-1 to TRBJ1-2; 10 bases align to TRBD1. The CDR3 has 14 residues. V lost 0 bases, J lost 6 bases, and 2 bases stayed unmatched. Germline lookup yields CDR1 SGHRS and CDR2 YFSETQ. The CDR3 coding sequence is TGCGCCAGCAGCTTGGCGGGGACAGGGGATGGCTACACCTTC. Translating it yields CASSLAGTGDGYTF. The full variable domain, rest sourced from reference TRBV5-1 and TRBJ1-2, is KAGVTQTPRYLIKTRGQQVTLSCSPISGHRSVSWYQQTPGQGLQFLFEYFSETQRNKGNFPGRFSGRQFSNSRSEMNVSTLELGDSALYLCASSLAGTGDGYTFGSGTRLTVV.

The chain uses TRBV3-1 and TRBJ1-1; tentatively, D is TRBD1 (6 bases). The CDR3 covers 15 residues. The germline CDR1 and CDR2 sequences are LGHDT and YNNKEL (reference sequence). The V gene lost 4 bases and the J gene lost 4 bases, with 16 bases spanning the gap. The CDR3 sequence: CASSPQTGLGTEAFF. CDR3 nucleotides: TGTGCCAGCAGCCCCCAAACAGGGCTCGGCACTGAAGCTTTCTTT.